Only one count was recorded for the clone carrying this T cell receptor beta chain. Its antigen is currently unknown. The data are from a study of shared clonotypes between healthy human individuals. Overall study results and limits: Only blood underwent sampling, and tissue repertoires likely differ.

Germline CDR1 and CDR2: MDHEN and SYDVKM. The CDR3 length is 14 residues. V was cut by 7 bases and J by 1 base, with 13 bases left in between. This table comes from immunoSEQ multiplex PCR, and its TCRdb copy is limited to in-frame clones, with some not included. The sample has under 1,100,000 clones; about 75% are singletons. The chain carries TRBV28 and TRBJ1-1, with TRBD1 as a possible D gene (5 bases). Sequencing used memory CD4+ T cells sorted from blood. Subset reported: CD45RA-negative fraction. This TCR was recovered from a man aged 18 to 30 in good health. The CDR3 spells CASKIVQENTEAFF. The CDR3 nucleotides read TGTGCCAGCAAAATTGTACAGGAGAACACTGAAGCTTTCTTT.